The 30 T cell receptor beta chains below come from one sample, sequenced in a study of shared clonotypes between healthy human individuals. Here immunoSEQ multiplex PCR was the method, and the copy in TCRdb shows in-frame clones only, minus some. The sample carries around 500,000 clones, around four fifths recorded once. Sequencing input: PBMCs. These receptors came from a middle-aged woman in good health. Some clones in this sample may be carry-over from other donors' samples.

The chain links TRBV10-3 to TRBJ1-2; the D gene is possibly TRBD1 (6 bases). V was clipped by 8 bases and J by 5 bases, with 15 bases between them. CDR3 length: 13 amino acids. Germline CDR1 is ENHRY and CDR2 is SYGVKD. The DNA of the CDR3 is TGTGCCATCGAGGGAGGGGGGAATTATGGCTACACCTTC. Its translation: CAIEGGGNYGYTF.

This chain uses TRBV5-1 with TRBJ2-3; possible D gene TRBD2, 6 bases. This CDR3 is built from 14 residues. Germline CDR1 is SGHRS and CDR2 is YFSETQ. Trimming cost V 2 bases and J 4 bases, with 11 bases left between them. CDR3 in amino acids: CASSFGGPSDTQYF. CDR3 coding DNA: TGCGCCAGCAGCTTCGGAGGGCCATCAGATACGCAGTATTTT. The whole variable domain, remainder taken from reference TRBV5-1 and TRBJ2-3, is KAGVTQTPRYLIKTRGQQVTLSCSPISGHRSVSWYQQTPGQGLQFLFEYFSETQRNKGNFPGRFSGRQFSNSRSEMNVSTLELGDSALYLCASSFGGPSDTQYFGPGTRLTVL.

V gene TRBV18 combines with J gene TRBJ2-2; 10 bases are a match to TRBD1. Germline assignment: CDR1 KGHSH and CDR2 LQKENI. The CDR3 runs to 16 residues. Unmatched junction bases numbered 3, after V lost 4 bases and J lost 1 base. The CDR3: CASSQTGGMNTGELFF. The CDR3 DNA is TGTGCCAGCTCACAGACAGGGGGCATGAACACCGGGGAGCTGTTTTTT.

This clone was seen more than once but under ten times. The chain recombines TRBV29-1 with TRBJ1-1; D is perhaps TRBD1 (5 bases). The CDR3 length is 13 residues. Germline lookup yields CDR1 SQVTM and CDR2 ANQGSEA. Trimming stripped 3 bases from V and 4 bases from J, with 12 bases between. The CDR3 DNA is TGCAGCGTTGATCAGGGCGGCGTCACTGAAGCTTTCTTT. Amino acid sequence: CSVDQGGVTEAFF.

The V gene is TRBV19, the J gene TRBJ1-3, with 8 bases lining up with TRBD1. Germline CDR1 and CDR2: LNHDA and SQIVND (reference sequence). V gave up 6 bases and J gave up 2 bases; unmatched junction bases: 9. This CDR3 region has 16 residues. CDR3 amino acids: CASSIWTGSAGNTIYF. The CDR3 DNA is TGTGCCAGTAGCATTTGGACAGGGAGCGCTGGAAACACCATATATTTT.

Comments on this clone: In this CDR3 the conserved last residue, phenylalanine or tryptophan, is missing, so a read error is likely. CDR3 amino acids: CASSLGRGEQYL. The CDR3 bases are TGTGCCAGCAGTTTAGGCAGGGGCGAGCAGTACCTC. The chain carries TRBV27 and TRBJ2-7; D perhaps matches TRBD1 (6 bases). V dropped 2 bases and J dropped 6 bases, with 8 bases sitting between them. CDR1 and CDR2 from the germline V gene are MNHEY and SMNVEV (reference sequence). The CDR3 contains 12 residues.

The V and J genes are TRBV25-1 and TRBJ2-2; 10 bases are a match to TRBD1. The length of the CDR3 is 17 residues. Germline-derived CDR1 and CDR2 are MGHDK and SYGVNS. The V and J ends lost 0 bases and 3 bases, in that order; junction bases with no gene match: 4. CDR3 nucleotides: TGTGCCAGCAGTGAATATGGGGGGACAGGGGACACCGGGGAGCTGTTTTTT. Translated: CASSEYGGTGDTGELFF.

CDR3 region: CATSRHDRVDYGYTF. The CDR3 DNA sequence: TGTGCCACCAGCAGACATGATAGGGTAGACTATGGCTACACCTTC. This chain uses TRBV15 with TRBJ1-2; no firm D call. The V gene's germline CDR1 is LNHNV and CDR2 YYDKDF (reference sequence). Trimming left V 2 bases short and J 3 bases short, with 13 bases between. This CDR3 is built from 15 residues.

The chain employs TRBV30 and TRBJ2-7; no clear D. The CDR3 totals 12 residues. V lost 0 bases and J lost 4, with 7 bases in between. Per germline, CDR1 GTSNPN and CDR2 SVGIG (reference sequence). The CDR3 DNA reads TGTGCCTGGAGTGTAAACGGGTACGAGCAGTACTTC. Residues: CAWSVNGYEQYF.

About this clone: A much larger clone differs by one base, so this may be a read error. The CDR3 sequence: CASSLATITDTQYF. In DNA form, the CDR3 reads TGCGCCAGCAGCTTGGCGACTATCACAGATACGCAGTATTTT. The chain carries TRBV5-1 and TRBJ2-3; TRBD2 is a possible D gene (5 bases). V was trimmed by 0 bases and J by 2 bases, leaving 7 bases between them. The CDR3 extends over 14 amino acids. Germline V lookup: CDR1 SGHRS, CDR2 YFSETQ.

The rearrangement links TRBV7-2 to TRBJ2-7, with D possibly being TRBD1 (5 bases). V dropped 2 bases and J dropped 3 bases, with 8 bases sitting between them. The CDR3 spans 13 residues. Germline V lookup: CDR1 SGHTA, CDR2 FQGNSA. Here the CDR3 DNA reads TGTGCCAGCAGCTTACGCGACAGCTACGAGCAGTACTTC. Translating it yields CASSLRDSYEQYF.

The chain couples TRBV15 to TRBJ2-6; D unresolved. Trimming took 9 bases from V and 1 from J, leaving 10 bases between them. Germline CDR1 reads LNHNV; CDR2 reads YYDKDF (reference sequence). This CDR3 region has 14 residues. CDR3 in amino acids: CATKLGSGANVLTF. Here the CDR3 DNA reads TGTGCCACAAAGCTGGGGTCTGGGGCCAACGTCCTGACTTTC. Drawing the rest from reference TRBV15 and TRBJ2-6, the complete variable domain is DAMVIQNPRYQVTQFGKPVTLSCSQTLNHNVMYWYQQKSSQAPKLLFHYYDKDFNNEADTPDNFQSRRPNTSFCFLDIRSPGLGDTAMYLCATKLGSGANVLTFGAGSRLTVL.

The chain is built from TRBV30 and TRBJ2-5; either TRBD1 or TRBD2 may supply D (6 bases each). The CDR3 consists of 13 residues. Germline V gene lookup returns CDR1 GTSNPN and CDR2 SVGIG (reference sequence). The ends were cut back, 3 bases at V and 4 bases at J, with 12 bases in the middle. DNA of the CDR3: TGTGCCTGGAGCTTAGGGGGGCGAGAGACCCAGTACTTC. It is translated as CAWSLGGRETQYF.

V gene TRBV7-2 combines with J gene TRBJ2-7; TRBD1 or TRBD2 may be the D gene (5 bases each). CDR3 length: 15 residues. V lost 4 bases, J lost 0 bases, and 13 bases lay in between. Germline values: CDR1 SGHTA, CDR2 FQGNSA. CDR3 loop: CASSSEGRSSYEQYF. DNA of the CDR3: TGTGCCAGCAGCTCAGAGGGACGAAGCTCCTACGAGCAGTACTTC.

On this clone: An end of the junction does not agree with germline; a read error may underlie this. The DNA of the CDR3 is TGTACCAGCAGCTTAGGCGTCAGCGAAGTGACAGATACGCAGTATTTT. Amino acid sequence: CTSSLGVSEVTDTQYF. The chain employs TRBV11-3 and TRBJ2-3; no firm D call. CDR3 size: 16 residues. CDR1 is SGHNT, CDR2 YENEEA, per germline.

This sequence joins TRBV18 and TRBJ2-4; D is uncertain. Germline CDR1 reads KGHSH; CDR2 reads LQKENI. Trimming left V 3 bases short and J 8 bases short, with 8 bases between. The CDR3 runs to 12 residues. The CDR3 region has the DNA TGTGCCAGCTCACCGAATCGGGACATTCAGTACTTC. This codes for CASSPNRDIQYF.

This rearrangement joins TRBV27 to TRBJ2-1, with 7 bases aligning to TRBD2. J gave up 3 bases and V 3 bases, and 5 bases lay outside the gene matches. The CDR3 totals 15 residues. CDR1 MNHEY and CDR2 SMNVEV come from the germline V gene (reference sequence). The CDR3, as DNA: TGTGCCAGCAGTTTTGCGGGAGCAGGCTACAATGAGCAGTTCTTC. Amino acids: CASSFAGAGYNEQFF.

In the case of this clone: Just one base apart from a much larger clone, this may be a read error. Additional DNA sequences in this sample encode the identical CDR3. The V call is TRBV6-4, the J call TRBJ2-3, with 10 bases that match TRBD2. The length of the CDR3 is 15 residues. Germline V gene sequence: CDR1 MRHNA, CDR2 SNTAGT. CDR3 sequence: CASSPLAGAENTQYF. CDR3 bases: TGTGCCAGCAGTCCTCTAGCGGGAGCCGAAAATACACAGTATTTT.

The gene calls are TRBV28 and TRBJ2-2; 11 nucleotides align to TRBD2. CDR3 length: 14 residues. Germline CDR1 is MDHEN and CDR2 is SYDVKM. Trimming cost V 5 bases and J 5 bases; bases outside gene matches: 1. CDR3 in DNA: TGTGCCAGCAGTACTAGCGGGAGAACCGGGGAGCTGTTTTTT. This encodes CASSTSGRTGELFF. Looking up the rest from reference TRBV28 and TRBJ2-2 gives the full variable domain: DVKVTQSSRYLVKRTGEKVFLECVQDMDHENMFWYRQDPGLGLRLIYFSYDVKMKEKGDIPEGYSVSREKKERFSLILESASTNQTSMYLCASSTSGRTGELFFGEGSRLTVL.

The chain uses TRBV30 and TRBJ1-2; no firm D call. Germline V gene sequence: CDR1 GTSNPN, CDR2 SVGIG (reference sequence). The CDR3 extends over 13 amino acids. Between the trimmed V and J ends, which lost 0 bases and 8 bases, there was a span of 13 bases. CDR3 in DNA: TGTGCCTGGAGTGTACTCCTAGCCATAGGCTACACCTTC. This gives the protein CAWSVLLAIGYTF.

This chain connects TRBV5-4 to TRBJ2-5, with 8 positions matching TRBD1. Germline V gene lookup returns CDR1 SGHNT and CDR2 YYREEE (reference sequence). This CDR3 comprises 16 residues. The ends lost 5 bases at V and 3 bases at J; junction bases unmatched: 12. The CDR3 DNA follows: TGTGCCAGCAGTTACGGACAGGGAAGGACTAAAGAGACCCAGTACTTC. Translated: CASSYGQGRTKETQYF.

The chain carries TRBV7-8 and TRBJ2-3; D remains unclear. The CDR3 contains 16 residues. Germline V gene lookup returns CDR1 SGHVS and CDR2 FQNEAQ. Between the trimmed V and J ends, which lost 5 bases and 2 bases, there was a span of 17 bases. CDR3 residues: CASSLKRVPYTDTQYF. The CDR3 DNA reads as TGTGCCAGCAGCCTAAAACGGGTGCCCTACACAGATACGCAGTATTTT.

J is TRBJ2-3 and V is TRBV25-1, with D tentatively TRBD2 (5 bases). Germline V gene sequence: CDR1 MGHDK, CDR2 SYGVNS. V was clipped by 7 bases and J by 0 bases, with 14 bases between them. The CDR3 has 15 amino acids. The DNA of the CDR3 is TGTGCCAGCACCCCCTCGCGGGCAAGCACAGATACGCAGTATTTT. Translated: CASTPSRASTDTQYF.

The CDR3 region is CASSFPNRGENGYTF. The CDR3 DNA sequence: TGTGCCAGCAGTTTCCCTAATAGGGGGGAGAATGGCTACACCTTC. The rearrangement uses TRBV28 and TRBJ1-2, with D possibly being TRBD1 (6 bases). V lost 3 bases and J 6 bases, leaving 17 bases between the germline ends. The CDR3 contains 15 residues. CDR1 is MDHEN, CDR2 SYDVKM, per germline.

V and J are TRBV7-9 and TRBJ1-3, with TRBD1 matching over 7 bases. This CDR3 has 14 amino acids. Germline V gives CDR1 SEHNR, CDR2 FQNEAQ (reference sequence). The CDR3 DNA reads TGTGCTCACCAGGGGGAGAGCTCTGGAAACACCATATATTTT. Protein sequence: CAHQGESSGNTIYF.

This chain links TRBV27 with TRBJ2-6, with 10 bases lining up with TRBD1. V was pared by 2 bases and J by 2 bases, with 9 bases of the junction left unmatched. From germline, CDR1 is MNHEY and CDR2 SMNVEV (reference sequence). This CDR3 is 19 amino acids long. The CDR3 region has the DNA TGTGCCAGCAGTTTAGGTAATCGACAGGGGGCCACTGGGGCCAACGTCCTGACTTTC. Translated: CASSLGNRQGATGANVLTF.

Turning to this clone: Additional DNA sequences in this sample encode the identical CDR3. The chain has TRBV30 and TRBJ1-6, with 9 positions matching TRBD1. V shed 2 bases and J 6 bases; nucleotides not matched to a gene: 2. The germline CDR1 and CDR2 sequences are GTSNPN and SVGIG (reference sequence). This CDR3 comprises 14 residues. CDR3 residues: CAWSRGQGNSPLHF. The DNA of the CDR3 is TGTGCCTGGAGTAGGGGACAGGGTAATTCACCCCTCCACTTT.

Concerning this clone: A far larger clone is off by one base, so a read error is likely. The V gene is TRBV10-3, the J gene TRBJ2-5, with D tentatively TRBD1 (5 bases). CDR1 and CDR2 (germline): ENHRY, SYGVKD. CDR3 length equals 13 residues. The CDR3 is CAVSQDTSGTQYF. The CDR3 DNA is TGTGCCGTCAGTCAGGACACCTCAGGCACCCAGTACTTC.

The rearrangement uses TRBV9 and TRBJ2-3, with 7 positions matching TRBD1. V lost 4 bases, J lost 0 bases, and 11 bases stayed unmatched. The V gene's germline CDR1 is SGDLS and CDR2 YYNGEE. CDR3 size: 17 residues. The CDR3 is CASSPGTALLSTDTQYF. CDR3 DNA sequence: TGTGCCAGCAGCCCCGGGACAGCCCTCCTTAGCACAGATACGCAGTATTTT.

The chain joins TRBV7-6 to TRBJ2-5, with TRBD1 matching 7 bases. Per the germline V gene, CDR1 is SGHVS and CDR2 is FNYEAQ. V lost 1 base to trimming and J lost 5 bases; unmatched junction nucleotides: 7. The CDR3 extends over 15 amino acids. CDR3 amino acids: CASSLVQGVKETQYF. In DNA form, the CDR3 reads TGTGCCAGCAGCTTAGTGCAGGGGGTTAAGGAGACCCAGTACTTC.